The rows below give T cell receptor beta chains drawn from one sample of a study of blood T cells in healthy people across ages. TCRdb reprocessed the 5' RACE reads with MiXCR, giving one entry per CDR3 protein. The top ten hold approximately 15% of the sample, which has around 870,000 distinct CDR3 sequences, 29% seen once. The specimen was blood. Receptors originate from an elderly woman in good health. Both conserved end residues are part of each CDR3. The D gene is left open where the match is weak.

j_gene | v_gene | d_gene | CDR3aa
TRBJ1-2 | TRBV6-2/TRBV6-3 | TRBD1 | CASRTTGTGGGYTF
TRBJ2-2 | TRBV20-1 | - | CSARGRGVGELFF
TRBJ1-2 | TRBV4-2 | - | CACSQEERVAYGYTF
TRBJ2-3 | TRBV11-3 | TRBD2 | CASSSGRGVDTQYF
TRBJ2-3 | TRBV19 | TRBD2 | CASKRASGGAGTQYF
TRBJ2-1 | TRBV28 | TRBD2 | CASRQTTSAHEQFF
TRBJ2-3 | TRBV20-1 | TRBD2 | CSARSGGASDTQYF
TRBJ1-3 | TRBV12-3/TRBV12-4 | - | CASSYRGSSGNTIYF
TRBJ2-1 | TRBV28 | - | CASSFEGGNEQFF
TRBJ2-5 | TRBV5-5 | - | CASSLGLELGQETQYF
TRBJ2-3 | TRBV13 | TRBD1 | CASSYKTGVDTQYF
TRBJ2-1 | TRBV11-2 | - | CASSWGTSWGSYNEQFF
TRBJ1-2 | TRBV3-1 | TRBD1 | CASSFRGGQGAKGYGYTF
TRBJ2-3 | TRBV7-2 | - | CASSLVPGGPRDTQYF
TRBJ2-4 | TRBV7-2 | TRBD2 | CASSLVSGGAKNIQYF
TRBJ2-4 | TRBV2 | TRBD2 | CASSTSGGKNIQYF
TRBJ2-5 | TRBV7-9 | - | CASSLAAGQETQYF
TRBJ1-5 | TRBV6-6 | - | CASSPTQTLNQPQHF
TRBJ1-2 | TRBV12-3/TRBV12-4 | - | CASNSIILGGAYGYTF
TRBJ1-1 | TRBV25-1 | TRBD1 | CASSETGVRNTEAFF
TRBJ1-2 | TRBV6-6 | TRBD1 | CASRPGTASGYTF
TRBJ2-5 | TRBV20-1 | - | CSASAGQRETQYF